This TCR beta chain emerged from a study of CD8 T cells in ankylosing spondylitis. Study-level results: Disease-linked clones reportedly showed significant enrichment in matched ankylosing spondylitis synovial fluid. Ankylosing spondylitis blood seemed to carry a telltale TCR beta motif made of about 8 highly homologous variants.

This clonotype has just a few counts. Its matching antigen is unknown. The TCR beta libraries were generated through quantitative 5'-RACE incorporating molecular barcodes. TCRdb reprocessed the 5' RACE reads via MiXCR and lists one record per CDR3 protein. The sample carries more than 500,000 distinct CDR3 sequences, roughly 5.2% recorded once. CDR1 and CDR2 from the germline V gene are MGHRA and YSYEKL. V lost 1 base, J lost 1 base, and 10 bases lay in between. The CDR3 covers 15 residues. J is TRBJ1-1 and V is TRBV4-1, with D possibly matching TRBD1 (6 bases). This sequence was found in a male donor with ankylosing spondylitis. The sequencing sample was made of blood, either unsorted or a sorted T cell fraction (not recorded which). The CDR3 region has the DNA TGCGCCAGCAGCCAAGTGGGGGGGCGGAACACTGAAGCTTTCTTT. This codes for CASSQVGGRNTEAFF.